The T cell receptor (beta chain) described here comes from a study of CXCR3-negative and CXCR3-positive naive CD8 T cells (dated by TCRdb to about 2019). As for the study more broadly: In total, some 150 million TRB reads were obtained, which works out to roughly 1.5 +/- 0.3 million reads per library. Data from roughly twelve donors, pooled across two independent experiments, went into the diversity and physicochemical repertoire analyses. TRBV-TRBJ cluster analysis included naive subsets from about 5 donors and memory cells from 3 donors. General conclusions and limits of the study: Comparably high repertoire diversity was found in both naive subsets, whereas much lower repertoire diversity was found in memory CD8+ T cells. Similar TRBV-TRBJ usage was shown by naive CXCR3-negative and CXCR3-positive cells from the same donor, whereas distinct patterns were shown by memory cells. Because surface CD5, which is linked to self-reactivity in mice, was comparable between the naive subsets, TCR interaction strength was also inferred from TRB CDR3 physicochemical properties. CXCR3 expression partially decreased after cryopreservation, so most assays used freshly isolated PBMCs. Compared with CXCR3-negative naive cells, CXCR3-positive naive cells had TRB CDR3s with higher hydrophobicity (lower Kidera factor 4), lower energy, and higher strength and volume indices.

Worth noting for this clonotype: Its antigen remains undetermined.

The CDR3 contains 15 residues, cysteine and phenylalanine counted. The entry carries no DNA sequence. The CDR1 and CDR2 encoded by the germline V gene (reference sequence) are DFQATT and SNEGSKA. For each CD8+ T cell subset, flow sorting was done in triplicate, and about 300,000 cells per subset went directly into RLT lysis buffer. Naive CD8+ T cells were defined stringently as CD45RO-CCR7+CD27+CD95- to exclude memory contaminants. Using standard density gradient centrifugation, peripheral blood mononuclear cells were isolated from buffy coats. Naive CXCR3-negative and CXCR3-positive CD8+ T cells were flow-sorted using a FACSAria III. Total RNA was extracted from sorted cells using an RNeasy Mini Kit. Sequenced on a NextSeq 550. The Human TCR Profiling Kit (MiLaboratory) was used to prepare UMI-labeled 5' RACE TRB cDNA libraries. cDNA synthesis used the entire amount of extracted RNA, and PCR amplification then used the entire amount of cDNA produced. Libraries were prepared in parallel with an identical number of PCR cycles. Concerning the study's data processing: MIGEC and MiXCR extracted about 53,000 +/- 10,000 unique UMI-labeled TRB cDNA molecules per library, requiring at least two reads per UMI. On average, each library contained about 40,000 +/- 10,000 functional in-frame TRB CDR3 nucleotide clonotypes without stop codons. After downsampling to 5000 UMI-labeled TRB molecules per sample, diversity metrics, including normalized Shannon-Wiener and Chao1, were computed in VDJtools. VDJtools computed clonotype-size-weighted physicochemical properties of the central five CDR3 residues: interaction energy, strength, volume and Kidera factor 4. TCRdb reprocessed the reads, reporting each CDR3 protein sequence once and no DNA. These V and J calls rely on TCRdb rather than the paper's analysis. The table held for this sample gives fewer than 90,000 distinct CDR3 sequences. The biggest ten clones account for 1.5% to 2% of the sample.

Input material: naive CXCR3- CD8+ T cells from blood. The sample's cell subset or site label is to be understood as: CD45RO-CCR7+CD27+CD95- naive CD8+ T cells lacking CXCR3 (TNR3-). The chain employs TRBV20-1 and TRBJ2-2; with no DNA, the TCRdb D assignment of TRBD2 cannot be verified. The TCR sequence derives from a human donor in good health. Some clones in this sample may be carry-over from other donors' samples. The CDR3: CSAGGGTSGTGELFF.